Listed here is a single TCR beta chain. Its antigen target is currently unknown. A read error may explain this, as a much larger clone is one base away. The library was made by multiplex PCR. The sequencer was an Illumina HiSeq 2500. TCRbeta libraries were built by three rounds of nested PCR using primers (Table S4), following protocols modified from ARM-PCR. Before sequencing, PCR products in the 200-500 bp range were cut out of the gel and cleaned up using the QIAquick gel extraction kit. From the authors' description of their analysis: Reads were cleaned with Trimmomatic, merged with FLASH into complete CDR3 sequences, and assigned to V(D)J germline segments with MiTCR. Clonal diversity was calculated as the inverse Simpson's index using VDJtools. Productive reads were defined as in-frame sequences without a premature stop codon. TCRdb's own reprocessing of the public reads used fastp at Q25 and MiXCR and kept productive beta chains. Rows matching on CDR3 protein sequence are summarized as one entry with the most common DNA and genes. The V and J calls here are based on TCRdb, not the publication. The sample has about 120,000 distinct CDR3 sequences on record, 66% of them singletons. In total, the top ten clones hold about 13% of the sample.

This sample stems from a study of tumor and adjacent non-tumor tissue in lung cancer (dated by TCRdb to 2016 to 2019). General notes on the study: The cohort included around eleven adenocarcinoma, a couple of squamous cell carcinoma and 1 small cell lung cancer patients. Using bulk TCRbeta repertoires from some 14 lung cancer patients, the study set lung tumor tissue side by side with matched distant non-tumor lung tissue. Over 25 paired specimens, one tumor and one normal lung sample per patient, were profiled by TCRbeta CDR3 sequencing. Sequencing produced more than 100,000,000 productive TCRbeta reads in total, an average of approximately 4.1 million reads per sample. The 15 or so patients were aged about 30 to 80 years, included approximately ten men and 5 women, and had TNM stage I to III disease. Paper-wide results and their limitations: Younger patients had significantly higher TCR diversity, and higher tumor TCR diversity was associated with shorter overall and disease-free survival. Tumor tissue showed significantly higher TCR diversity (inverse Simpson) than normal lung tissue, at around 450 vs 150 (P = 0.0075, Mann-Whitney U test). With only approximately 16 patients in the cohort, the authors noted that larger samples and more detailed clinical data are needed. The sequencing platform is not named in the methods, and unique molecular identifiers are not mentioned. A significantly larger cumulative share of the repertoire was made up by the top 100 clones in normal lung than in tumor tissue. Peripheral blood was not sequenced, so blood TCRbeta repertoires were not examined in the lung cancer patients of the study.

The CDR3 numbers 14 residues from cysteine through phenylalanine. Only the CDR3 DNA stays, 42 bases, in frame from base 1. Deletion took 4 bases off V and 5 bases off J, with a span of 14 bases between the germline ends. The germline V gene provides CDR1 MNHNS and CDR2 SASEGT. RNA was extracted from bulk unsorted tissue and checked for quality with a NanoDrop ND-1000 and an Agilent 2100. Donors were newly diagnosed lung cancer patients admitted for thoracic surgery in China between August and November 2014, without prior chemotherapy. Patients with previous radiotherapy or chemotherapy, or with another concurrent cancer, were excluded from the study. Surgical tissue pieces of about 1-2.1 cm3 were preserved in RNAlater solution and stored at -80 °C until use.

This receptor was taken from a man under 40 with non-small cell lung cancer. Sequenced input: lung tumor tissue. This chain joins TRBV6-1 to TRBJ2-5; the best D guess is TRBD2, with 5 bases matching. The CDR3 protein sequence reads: CASSASSLLETQYF. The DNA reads TGTGCCAGCAGTGCTAGCTCCCTTCTGGAGACCCAGTACTTC.